Shown below are 15 T cell receptor beta chains from a single sample sequenced in a study of T cells in Graves' hyperthyroidism and ophthalmopathy. Amplified TCR beta CDR3 regions derived from RNA transcripts. RT-PCR in the first round (using the HTBI primer set) targeted the TCR CDR3. TCRdb used MiXCR to reprocess the multiplex PCR reads, holding one entry per CDR3 protein. The table lists around 600,000 distinct CDR3 sequences, approximately 15% of them singletons. Material for sequencing was blood. These receptors were collected from a woman younger than 30 with Graves' ophthalmopathy.

Many counts were recorded for this clonotype. This chain uses TRBV28 with TRBJ2-3, with 13 nucleotides matching TRBD2. The CDR3 is made up of 15 amino acids. V lost 7 bases, J lost 4 bases, and 5 bases stayed unmatched. Germline CDR1 MDHEN, CDR2 SYDVKM. In DNA form, the CDR3 reads TGTGCCAGCAATGGACTAGCGGGAGCTGCAGATACGCAGTATTTT. Residues: CASNGLAGAADTQYF.

This clonotype was observed a handful of times. V gene TRBV7-3 combines with J gene TRBJ2-1, with TRBD2 matching 11 bases. This CDR3 is 14 amino acids long. J was trimmed by 5 bases and V by 4 bases; bases with no gene match: 1. Per germline, CDR1 SGHTA and CDR2 FQGTGA. CDR3 sequence reads: CASSSTSGDNEQFF. CDR3 DNA sequence: TGTGCCAGCAGCTCGACTAGCGGGGACAATGAGCAGTTCTTC.

This clonotype was counted many times. The chain uses TRBV5-6 and TRBJ1-2, with TRBD1 identical over 8 bases. This CDR3 is built from 14 residues. The V gene's germline CDR1 is SGHDT and CDR2 YYEEEE. Unmatched junction bases numbered 6, after V lost 1 base and J lost 7 bases. Written as DNA, the CDR3 is TGTGCCAGCAGCTTGCAGGGGGCGCATGGTGGCTACACCTTC. Protein product: CASSLQGAHGGYTF.

This clonotype was observed many times. The chain has TRBV13 and TRBJ2-7; perhaps TRBD2 as D (6 bases). V was cut by 8 bases and J by 7 bases, with 15 bases left in between. Germline CDR1 and CDR2: PRHDT and FYEKMQ (reference sequence). This CDR3 is 12 amino acids long. CDR3 sequence: CASRGGREEQYF. For the CDR3, the DNA is TGTGCCAGCCGGGGTGGCCGGGAGGAGCAGTACTTC. Together with reference TRBV13 and TRBJ2-7, the CDR3 gives the full variable domain: AAGVIQSPRHLIKEKRETATLKCYPIPRHDTVYWYQQGPGQDPQFLISFYEKMQSDKGSIPDRFSAQQFSDYHSELNMSSLELGDSALYFCASRGGREEQYFGPGTRLTVT.

Ten or more counts support this clonotype. This CDR3 is CASSLEGPTDTQYF. The CDR3 DNA follows: TGTGCCAGCAGCTTAGAGGGACCCACAGATACGCAGTATTTT. The chain employs TRBV11-3 and TRBJ2-3; D may match TRBD1 or TRBD2 (5 bases each). The germline V gene has CDR1 SGHNT and CDR2 YENEEA. The V end was cut by 0 bases, the J end by 2 bases, with 6 bases between. CDR3 length: 14 amino acids.

As regards this clonotype: This may be a read error: a much more frequent sequence differs by one nucleotide. This chain uses TRBV29-1 with TRBJ1-2, with D possibly TRBD1 on 5 matching bases. This CDR3 is built from 14 residues. Trimming took off 6 bases at V and 9 bases at J, with 23 bases between the two ends. Germline V CDR1 and CDR2: SQVTM, ANQGSEA. CDR3 DNA: TGCAGCGTCCCTGAAGGCGGGATGGGGGATAGCTACACCTTC. As protein: CSVPEGGMGDSYTF. The variable domain in full, completed from reference TRBV29-1 and TRBJ1-2, reads SAVISQKPSRDICQRGTSLTIQCQVDSQVTMMFWYRQQPGQSLTLIATANQGSEATYESGFVIDKFPISRPNLTFSTLTVSNMSPEDSSIYLCSVPEGGMGDSYTFGSGTRLTVV.

This clonotype was counted many times. This chain connects TRBV7-9 to TRBJ2-2, with TRBD2 matching over 7 bases. The CDR3 has 18 residues. Trimming cost V 6 bases and J 0 bases; bases outside gene matches: 13. Germline V CDR1 and CDR2: SEHNR, FQNEAQ (reference sequence). The DNA of the CDR3 is TGTGCCAGCAGACGCCTGAGGAGTAGCGGGCCGAACACCGGGGAGCTGTTTTTT. It encodes CASRRLRSSGPNTGELFF.

This clonotype was seen at least ten times. The CDR3 DNA reads as TGTGCCAGCTCACCGGGACTAGCGCCTTACGGCGAGCAGTACTTC. Translating gives CASSPGLAPYGEQYF. The chain is built from TRBV18 and TRBJ2-7, with 10 bases that match TRBD2. J was trimmed by 6 bases and V by 3 bases; bases with no gene match: 8. CDR3 length: 15 residues. Germline V gene data show CDR1 as KGHSH and CDR2 as LQKENI.

This clonotype was recorded at least ten times. The rearrangement joins TRBV6-1 to TRBJ2-7, with D uncertain. V lost 5 bases and J lost 5, with 13 bases in between. CDR3 length: 13 residues. The germline V gene encodes CDR1 MNHNS and CDR2 SASEGT. CDR3 loop: CASSLSGPDEQYF. CDR3 nucleotides: TGTGCCAGCAGTTTGTCCGGCCCCGACGAGCAGTACTTC.

This clonotype appeared many times. The V call is TRBV11-3, the J call TRBJ2-2; 8 bases map to TRBD2. The V and J ends lost 7 bases and 3 bases, in that order; junction bases with no gene match: 7. The germline V gene has CDR1 SGHNT and CDR2 YENEEA. The CDR3 sequence is 15 residues long. The CDR3 DNA follows: TGTGCCAGCACCGGACTAGCTGGACACACCGGGGAGCTGTTTTTT. Residues: CASTGLAGHTGELFF.

This clonotype was detected a few times. The chain is built from TRBV5-1 and TRBJ1-6; maybe TRBD1 (6 bases). CDR1 is SGHRS, CDR2 YFSETQ, per germline. CDR3 length: 13 amino acids. V dropped 2 bases and J dropped 13 bases, with 13 bases sitting between them. In nucleotides, the CDR3 is TGCGCCAGCAGCTTAAGACAGGTTGAGCCCCTCCACTTT. Its protein is CASSLRQVEPLHF.

This chain links TRBV4-2 with TRBJ2-2, with D perhaps TRBD1 (6 bases). The germline V gene encodes CDR1 LGHNA and CDR2 YNFKEQ. Trimming took 4 bases from V and 0 from J, leaving 21 bases between them. CDR3 length: 19 amino acids. CDR3 residues: CASSPVLRPGQPNTGELFF. CDR3 nucleotide sequence: TGTGCCAGCAGCCCCGTCCTACGACCGGGACAACCGAACACCGGGGAGCTGTTTTTT.

The chain carries TRBV6-5 and TRBJ2-5; no clear D gene. Germline CDR1 reads MNHEY; CDR2 reads SVGAGI. V was trimmed by 0 bases and J by 0 bases, leaving 11 bases between them. The CDR3 is 16 amino acids. The CDR3 sequence is CASSYSVRLYQETQYF. Written as DNA, the CDR3 is TGTGCCAGCAGTTACTCGGTTCGGTTGTACCAAGAGACCCAGTACTTC.

The V call is TRBV5-4, the J call TRBJ2-1; D call uncertain. With 1 base removed from V and 8 bases from J, the gap between germline ends came to 10 bases. Per the germline V gene, CDR1 is SGHNT and CDR2 is YYREEE (reference sequence). The CDR3 runs to 13 residues. CDR3 residues: CASSLTRGDEQFF. The CDR3 coding sequence is TGTGCCAGCAGCTTGACGCGAGGCGATGAGCAGTTCTTC. The variable domain in full, completed from reference TRBV5-4 and TRBJ2-1, reads ETGVTQSPTHLIKTRGQQVTLRCSSQSGHNTVSWYQQALGQGPQFIFQYYREEENGRGNFPPRFSGLQFPNYSSELNVNALELDDSALYLCASSLTRGDEQFFGPGTRLTVL.

In this sample, this clonotype turned up a few times. The chain links TRBV7-9 to TRBJ2-7; the match to TRBD2 covers 11 bases. V shed 1 base and J 4 bases; nucleotides not matched to a gene: 3. CDR1 SEHNR and CDR2 FQNEAQ come from the germline V gene (reference sequence). The CDR3 has 15 residues. CDR3 residues: CASSLELAGEYEQYF. The CDR3 region has the DNA TGTGCCAGCAGCTTAGAACTAGCGGGAGAATACGAGCAGTACTTC.